The T cell receptor beta chain described here comes from a study of cytomegalovirus exposure and HLA in healthy donors. The PCR used 60 Vbeta and 13 Jbeta primers. Measured with immunoSEQ multiplex PCR; TCRdb has only the in-frame clones, and not every one. The repertoire consists of approximately 160,000 clones, with 65% to 80% occurring once and the leading ten covering 4% to 5%. V trimming: 0 bases; J trimming: 2 bases; junction bases outside the gene matches: 3. CDR3 length: 17 residues. Germline loops: CDR1 PRHDT, CDR2 FYEKMQ (reference sequence). This chain joins TRBV13 and TRBJ2-6; TRBD2 aligns across 8 bases. The TCR sequence derives from a man aged 18 to 30 in good health and CMV-seropositive. The sample consisted of PBMCs. CDR3: CASSLGGRAAGANVLTF. CDR3 DNA: TGTGCCAGCAGCTTAGGCGGGAGGGCAGCTGGGGCCAACGTCCTGACTTTC.